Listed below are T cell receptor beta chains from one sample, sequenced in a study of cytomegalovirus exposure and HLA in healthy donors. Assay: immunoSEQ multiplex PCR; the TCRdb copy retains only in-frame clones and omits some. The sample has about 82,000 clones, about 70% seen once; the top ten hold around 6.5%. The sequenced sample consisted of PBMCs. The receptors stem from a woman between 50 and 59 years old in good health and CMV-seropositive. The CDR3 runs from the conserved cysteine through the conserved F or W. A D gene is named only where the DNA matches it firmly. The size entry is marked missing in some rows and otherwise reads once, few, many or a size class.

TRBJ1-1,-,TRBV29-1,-,TGCAGCGGCGGGGGCACTGAAGCTTTCTTT,CSGGGTEAFF
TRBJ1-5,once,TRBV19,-,TGTGCCAGTAGTCTCTCTAATCAGCCCCAGCATTTT,CASSLSNQPQHF
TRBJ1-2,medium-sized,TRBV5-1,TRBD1,TGCGCCAGCAGCGGGACAGGGAGGTATGGCTACACCTTC,CASSGTGRYGYTF
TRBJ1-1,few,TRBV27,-,TGTGCCAGCAGCTTCCAGCGTACCGGGACAACCAGAACTGAAGCTTTCTTT,CASSFQRTGTTRTEAFF
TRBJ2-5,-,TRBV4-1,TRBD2,TGCGCCAGCAGCCAAGGGCTAGCGGGAGAGACCCAGTACTTC,CASSQGLAGETQYF
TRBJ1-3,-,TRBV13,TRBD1,TGTGCCAGCAGCTCCTACAGGGGAACGGGAAACACCATATATTTT,CASSSYRGTGNTIYF
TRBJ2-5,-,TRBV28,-,TGTGCCAGCATTCCCCAGATTGACAGGACAGAGGAGACCCAGTACTTC,CASIPQIDRTEETQYF
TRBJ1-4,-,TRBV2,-,TGTGCCAGCACTCGGCAGGGGTATGATGAAAAACTGTTTTTT,CASTRQGYDEKLFF
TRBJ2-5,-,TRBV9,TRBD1,TGTGCCAGCAGCGTAGCTAAAGGACAGGGTGACGTGACCCAGTACTTC,CASSVAKGQGDVTQYF
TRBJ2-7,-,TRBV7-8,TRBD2,TGTGCCAGCAGCTTTGCCGGGACTAGCTCCTACGAGCAGTACTTC,CASSFAGTSSYEQYF
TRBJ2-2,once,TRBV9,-,TGTGCCAGCACCCGGGAGATGAACACCGGGGAGCTGTTTTTT,CASTREMNTGELFF
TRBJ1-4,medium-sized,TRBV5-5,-,TGTGCCAGCAGCTTACTGGGGCGGGAAAAACTGTTTTTT,CASSLLGREKLFF
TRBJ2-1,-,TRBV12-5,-,TGTGCTAGTGGTTTCTGGAGCGGCCCTGAGCAGTTCTTC,CASGFWSGPEQFF